This is a list of T cell receptor beta chains from one sample in a study of OX40 agonist ivuxolimab in advanced cancers. Sequencing used immunoSEQ multiplex PCR; TCRdb keeps in-frame clones, though not all of them. The data contain about 71,000 clones, 81% of them singletons. The sequences come from CD4+ or CD8+ T cells sorted from blood, collected in a trial of the OX40 agonist ivuxolimab. The receptors were sampled from an adult with an advanced solid tumor such as melanoma, head and neck, liver or kidney cancer. CDR3s include the opening cysteine and the closing phenylalanine or tryptophan. Fields, in order: CDR3 protein, CDR3 DNA, D gene, V gene, clone size, J gene. A D gene is named only where the DNA matches it firmly. Rows may omit the clone size; those that give it use once, few, many or a size class.

cdr3_aa: CASRGQLTPRETQYF
cdr3_nt: TGTGCCAGCAGAGGACAGCTAACCCCGAGGGAGACCCAGTACTTC
d_call: NA
v_call: TRBV6-5
clone_size: NA
j_call: TRBJ2-5

cdr3_aa: CASSRDRDSFPPLHF
cdr3_nt: TGTGCCAGCAGTCGGGACCGGGACTCATTTCCACCCCTCCACTTT
d_call: NA
v_call: TRBV6-6
clone_size: NA
j_call: TRBJ1-6

cdr3_aa: CASSWNQGAARKAFF
cdr3_nt: TGTGCCAGTAGCTGGAATCAGGGGGCGGCCCGGAAGGCTTTCTTT
d_call: TRBD1
v_call: TRBV19
clone_size: NA
j_call: TRBJ1-1

cdr3_aa: CASSVTSGGVGSYNEQFF
cdr3_nt: TGTGCCAGCAGTGTCACTAGCGGGGGGGTGGGCTCCTACAATGAGCAGTTCTTC
d_call: TRBD2
v_call: TRBV2
clone_size: NA
j_call: TRBJ2-1

cdr3_aa: CASSRDRGNEKLFF
cdr3_nt: TGTGCCAGCAGCCGGGACAGGGGGAATGAAAAACTGTTTTTT
d_call: TRBD1
v_call: TRBV7-6
clone_size: NA
j_call: TRBJ1-4

cdr3_aa: CASSESASYTQYF
cdr3_nt: TGTGCCAGCAGTGAATCGGCCTCATATACGCAGTATTTT
d_call: NA
v_call: TRBV6-1
clone_size: NA
j_call: TRBJ2-3

cdr3_aa: CASSLNTPGAFF
cdr3_nt: TGTGCCAGCAGCTTAAATACCCCCGGAGCTTTCTTT
d_call: NA
v_call: TRBV11-2
clone_size: NA
j_call: TRBJ1-1

cdr3_aa: CASSNPSREGSYEQYF
cdr3_nt: TGTGCCAGCAGCAACCCGAGCCGGGAGGGGTCCTACGAGCAGTACTTC
d_call: TRBD2
v_call: TRBV11-2
clone_size: NA
j_call: TRBJ2-7

cdr3_aa: CASRQAWDLNSPLHF
cdr3_nt: TGTGCCAGCAGGCAAGCCTGGGACCTTAATTCACCCCTCCACTTT
d_call: NA
v_call: TRBV6-5
clone_size: NA
j_call: TRBJ1-6

cdr3_aa: CASSPTRDNSNQPQHF
cdr3_nt: TGTGCCAGCAGCCCTACCAGGGACAATAGCAATCAGCCCCAGCATTTT
d_call: NA
v_call: TRBV7-8
clone_size: NA
j_call: TRBJ1-5

cdr3_aa: CASSLGRWPPLHF
cdr3_nt: TGTGCCAGCAGCTTAGGACGGTGGCCACCCCTCCACTTT
d_call: NA
v_call: TRBV7-2
clone_size: NA
j_call: TRBJ1-6

cdr3_aa: CASRTRQDWSFEEYF
cdr3_nt: TGTGCCAGCAGAACTCGCCAGGACTGGTCTTTTGAGGAGTACTTC
d_call: NA
v_call: TRBV5-6
clone_size: NA
j_call: TRBJ2-7

cdr3_aa: CAISGDGGNEKLFF
cdr3_nt: TGTGCCATCAGTGGGGACGGCGGTAATGAAAAACTGTTTTTT
d_call: NA
v_call: TRBV10-3
clone_size: NA
j_call: TRBJ1-4

cdr3_aa: CASSPGQGADTQYF
cdr3_nt: TGCGCCAGCAGCCCGGGACAGGGTGCAGATACGCAGTATTTT
d_call: TRBD1
v_call: TRBV4-3
clone_size: NA
j_call: TRBJ2-3

cdr3_aa: CASSPERAVQGNSPLHF
cdr3_nt: TGTGCCAGCAGCCCGGAACGGGCGGTTCAGGGGAATTCACCCCTCCACTTT
d_call: NA
v_call: TRBV7-8
clone_size: NA
j_call: TRBJ1-6

cdr3_aa: CASSPSTQSSYEQYF
cdr3_nt: TGTGCCAGCTCACCTTCTACACAGAGCTCCTACGAGCAGTACTTC
d_call: NA
v_call: TRBV18
clone_size: once
j_call: TRBJ2-7

cdr3_aa: CASSLAGGAVVETQYF
cdr3_nt: TGTGCCAGCAGCTTAGCGGGGGGGGCGGTGGTAGAGACCCAGTACTTC
d_call: NA
v_call: TRBV7-2
clone_size: NA
j_call: TRBJ2-5

cdr3_aa: CASSGKTSGDTYEQYF
cdr3_nt: TGTGCCAGCAGTGGTAAGACTAGCGGGGATACCTACGAGCAGTACTTC
d_call: TRBD2
v_call: TRBV6-1
clone_size: NA
j_call: TRBJ2-7

cdr3_aa: CASSEEEGGADTQYF
cdr3_nt: TGTGCCAGCAGTGAAGAGGAAGGGGGCGCAGATACGCAGTATTTT
d_call: TRBD1
v_call: TRBV6-1
clone_size: few
j_call: TRBJ2-3

cdr3_aa: CSARSGYEQYF
cdr3_nt: TGCAGTGCTAGATCTGGGTACGAGCAGTACTTC
d_call: NA
v_call: TRBV20-1
clone_size: NA
j_call: TRBJ2-7

cdr3_aa: CASGTGGNYGYTF
cdr3_nt: TGTGCGAGCGGGACAGGGGGTAACTATGGCTACACCTTC
d_call: TRBD1
v_call: TRBV5-6
clone_size: NA
j_call: TRBJ1-2

cdr3_aa: CASSYRGSNQPQHF
cdr3_nt: TGTGCCAGCAGTTACCGAGGTAGCAATCAGCCCCAGCATTTT
d_call: NA
v_call: TRBV6-6
clone_size: NA
j_call: TRBJ1-5

cdr3_aa: CASSLHAESGQGAYEQYF
cdr3_nt: TGTGCCAGCAGCTTACATGCTGAATCGGGACAGGGCGCCTACGAGCAGTACTTC
d_call: TRBD1
v_call: TRBV11-3
clone_size: once
j_call: TRBJ2-7

cdr3_aa: CASRDLDTQYF
cdr3_nt: TGTGCCAGCAGGGACCTAGATACGCAGTATTTT
d_call: NA
v_call: TRBV2
clone_size: NA
j_call: TRBJ2-3

cdr3_aa: CASSPRPRQGSCEQYF
cdr3_nt: TGTGCCAGCTCACCACGACCGCGGCAGGGGTCATGCGAGCAGTACTTC
d_call: NA
v_call: TRBV18
clone_size: NA
j_call: TRBJ2-7

cdr3_aa: CASSIRVEEKLFF
cdr3_nt: TGTGCCAGTAGTATCCGAGTGGAGGAAAAACTGTTTTTT
d_call: NA
v_call: TRBV19
clone_size: NA
j_call: TRBJ1-4

cdr3_aa: CASDISGTHISYF
cdr3_nt: TGTGCCAGCGACATATCCGGGACCCACATTTCGTACTTC
d_call: NA
v_call: TRBV6-1
clone_size: NA
j_call: TRBJ2-7

cdr3_aa: CASSSYPGQGAGNQPQHF
cdr3_nt: TGTGCCAGTAGTTCCTACCCCGGACAGGGGGCGGGTAATCAGCCCCAGCATTTT
d_call: TRBD1
v_call: TRBV19
clone_size: NA
j_call: TRBJ1-5

cdr3_aa: CAISESLARGIETQYF
cdr3_nt: TGTGCCATCAGTGAGTCGCTCGCCAGGGGGATAGAGACCCAGTACTTC
d_call: TRBD1
v_call: TRBV10-3
clone_size: NA
j_call: TRBJ2-5

cdr3_aa: CASSLARGPTEAFF
cdr3_nt: TGTGCCAGCAGCTTAGCCAGGGGTCCCACTGAAGCTTTCTTT
d_call: NA
v_call: TRBV7-9
clone_size: NA
j_call: TRBJ1-1

cdr3_aa: CASSESGKAPYYEKLFF
cdr3_nt: TGTGCCAGCAGTGAATCCGGAAAGGCACCCTACTATGAAAAACTGTTTTTT
d_call: NA
v_call: TRBV6-1
clone_size: NA
j_call: TRBJ1-4

cdr3_aa: CASSFYHQWGEQFF
cdr3_nt: TGTGCCAGCAGCTTTTATCACCAATGGGGTGAGCAGTTCTTC
d_call: NA
v_call: TRBV12-1
clone_size: NA
j_call: TRBJ2-1

cdr3_aa: CASSRGGQGNYGYTF
cdr3_nt: TGTGCCAGCAGCCGGGGGGGACAGGGAAACTATGGCTACACCTTC
d_call: TRBD1
v_call: TRBV5-4
clone_size: NA
j_call: TRBJ1-2

cdr3_aa: CASSPRQVSNEQFF
cdr3_nt: TGTGCCAGTAGTCCCAGACAGGTATCGAATGAGCAGTTCTTC
d_call: NA
v_call: TRBV19
clone_size: few
j_call: TRBJ2-1

cdr3_aa: CAISELSSSQPQHF
cdr3_nt: TGTGCCATCAGTGAGTTGTCTTCGAGTCAGCCCCAGCATTTT
d_call: NA
v_call: TRBV10-3
clone_size: NA
j_call: TRBJ1-5

cdr3_aa: CASSERGSYEQYF
cdr3_nt: TGTGCCAGCAGTGAGCGGGGTTCCTACGAGCAGTACTTC
d_call: TRBD2
v_call: TRBV6-5
clone_size: NA
j_call: TRBJ2-7

cdr3_aa: CSVVTSGGAKTQYF
cdr3_nt: TGCAGCGTCGTGACTAGCGGGGGGGCAAAGACCCAGTACTTC
d_call: TRBD2
v_call: TRBV29-1
clone_size: few
j_call: TRBJ2-5

cdr3_aa: CASSPLGTSPPEQFF
cdr3_nt: TGCGCCAGCAGCCCCCTGGGCACATCACCGCCGGAGCAGTTCTTC
d_call: NA
v_call: TRBV5-1
clone_size: NA
j_call: TRBJ2-1

cdr3_aa: CASSQDSIGVLNEQFF
cdr3_nt: TGCGCCAGCAGCCAAGATAGTATTGGGGTCCTCAATGAGCAGTTCTTC
d_call: NA
v_call: TRBV4-1
clone_size: NA
j_call: TRBJ2-1

cdr3_aa: CASSLLGYKQYF
cdr3_nt: TGTGCCAGCAGCCTCTTGGGATATAAGCAGTACTTC
d_call: NA
v_call: TRBV7-8
clone_size: few
j_call: TRBJ2-7

cdr3_aa: CAWSPRGWVRKLFF
cdr3_nt: TGTGCCTGGAGTCCCAGGGGATGGGTCAGAAAACTGTTTTTT
d_call: NA
v_call: TRBV30
clone_size: few
j_call: TRBJ1-4

cdr3_aa: CASSLVPGGHQPQHF
cdr3_nt: TGCGCCAGCAGCTTGGTACCGGGAGGGCATCAGCCCCAGCATTTT
d_call: NA
v_call: TRBV5-1
clone_size: NA
j_call: TRBJ1-5

cdr3_aa: CASSIETGVGYEQYF
cdr3_nt: TGTGCCAGTAGTATAGAGACGGGAGTGGGCTACGAGCAGTACTTC
d_call: NA
v_call: TRBV19
clone_size: NA
j_call: TRBJ2-7